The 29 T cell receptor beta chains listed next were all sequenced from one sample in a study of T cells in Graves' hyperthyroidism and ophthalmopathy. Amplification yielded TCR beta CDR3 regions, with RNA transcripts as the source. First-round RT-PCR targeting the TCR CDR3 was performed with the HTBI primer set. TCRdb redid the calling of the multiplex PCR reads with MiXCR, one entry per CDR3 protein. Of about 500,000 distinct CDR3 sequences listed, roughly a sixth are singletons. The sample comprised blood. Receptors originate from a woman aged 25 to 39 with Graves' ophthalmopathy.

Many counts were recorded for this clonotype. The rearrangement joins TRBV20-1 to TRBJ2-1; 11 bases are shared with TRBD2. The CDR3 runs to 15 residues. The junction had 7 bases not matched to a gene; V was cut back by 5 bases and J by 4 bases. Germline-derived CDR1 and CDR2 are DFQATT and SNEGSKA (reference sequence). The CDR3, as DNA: TGCAGTGCTGATACAACTAGCGGGGGTTACAATGAGCAGTTCTTC. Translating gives CSADTTSGGYNEQFF.

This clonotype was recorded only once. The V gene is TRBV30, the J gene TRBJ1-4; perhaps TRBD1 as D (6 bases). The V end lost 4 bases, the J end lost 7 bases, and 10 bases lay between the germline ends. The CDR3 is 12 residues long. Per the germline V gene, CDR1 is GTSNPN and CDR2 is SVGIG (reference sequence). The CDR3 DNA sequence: TGTGCCTGGAACAGGGCGGCTGAAAAACTGTTTTTT. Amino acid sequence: CAWNRAAEKLFF.

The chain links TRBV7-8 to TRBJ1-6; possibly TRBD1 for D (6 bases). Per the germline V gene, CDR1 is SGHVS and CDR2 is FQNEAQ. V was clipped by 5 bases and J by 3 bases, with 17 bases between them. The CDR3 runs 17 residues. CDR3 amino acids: CASSPTQGGGYNSPLHF. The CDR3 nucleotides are TGTGCCAGCAGCCCAACACAGGGAGGGGGCTATAATTCACCCCTCCACTTT.

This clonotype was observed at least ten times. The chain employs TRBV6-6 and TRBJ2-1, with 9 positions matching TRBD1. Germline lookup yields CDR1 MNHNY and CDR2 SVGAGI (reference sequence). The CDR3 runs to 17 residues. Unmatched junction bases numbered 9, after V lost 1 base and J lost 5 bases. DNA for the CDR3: TGTGCCAGCAGTTACTACCCCCGGGGACAGGGTAACAATGAGCAGTTCTTC. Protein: CASSYYPRGQGNNEQFF.

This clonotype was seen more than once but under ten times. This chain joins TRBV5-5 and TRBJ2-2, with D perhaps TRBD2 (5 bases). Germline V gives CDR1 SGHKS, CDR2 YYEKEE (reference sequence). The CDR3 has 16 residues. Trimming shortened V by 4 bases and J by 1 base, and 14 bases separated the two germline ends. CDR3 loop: CASSPQVSENTGELFF. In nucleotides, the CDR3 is TGTGCCAGCAGCCCCCAAGTTAGCGAGAACACCGGGGAGCTGTTTTTT.

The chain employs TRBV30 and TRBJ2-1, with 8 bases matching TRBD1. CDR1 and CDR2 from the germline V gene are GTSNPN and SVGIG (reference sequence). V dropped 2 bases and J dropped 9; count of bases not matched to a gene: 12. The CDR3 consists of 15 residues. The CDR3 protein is CAWSPLDRDVGEQFF. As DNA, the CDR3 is TGTGCCTGGAGTCCTCTGGACAGGGATGTCGGTGAGCAGTTCTTC.

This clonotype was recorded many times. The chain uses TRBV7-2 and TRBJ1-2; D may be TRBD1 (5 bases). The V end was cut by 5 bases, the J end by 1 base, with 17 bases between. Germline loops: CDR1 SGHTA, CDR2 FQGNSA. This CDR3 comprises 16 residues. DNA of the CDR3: TGTGCCAGCAGCCCCCCCTTTAGGGACTTTAACTATGGCTACACCTTC. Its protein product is CASSPPFRDFNYGYTF.

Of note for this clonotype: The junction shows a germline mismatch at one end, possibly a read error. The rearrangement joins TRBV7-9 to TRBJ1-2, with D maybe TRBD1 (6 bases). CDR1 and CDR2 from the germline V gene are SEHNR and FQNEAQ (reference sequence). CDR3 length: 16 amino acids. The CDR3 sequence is CASSYWGRQECYGYIF. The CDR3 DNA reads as TGTGCCAGCAGCTATTGGGGGCGACAGGAATGTTATGGCTACATCTTC. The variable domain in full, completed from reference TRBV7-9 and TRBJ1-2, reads DTGVSQNPRHKITKRGQNVTFRCDPISEHNRLYWYRQTLGQGPEFLTYFQNEAQLEKSRLLSDRFSAERPKGSFSTLEIQRTEQGDSAMYLCASSYWGRQECYGYIFGSGTRLTVV.

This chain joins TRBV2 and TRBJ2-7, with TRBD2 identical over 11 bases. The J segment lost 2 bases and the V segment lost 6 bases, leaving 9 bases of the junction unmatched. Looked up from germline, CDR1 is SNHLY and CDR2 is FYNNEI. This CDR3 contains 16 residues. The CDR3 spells CASRNSGLAGAYEQYF. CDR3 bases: TGTGCCAGCAGGAATTCAGGACTAGCGGGTGCCTACGAGCAGTACTTC.

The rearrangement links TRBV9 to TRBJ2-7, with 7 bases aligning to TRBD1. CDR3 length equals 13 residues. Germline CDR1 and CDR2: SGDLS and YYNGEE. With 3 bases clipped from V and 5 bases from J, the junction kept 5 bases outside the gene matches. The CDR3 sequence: CASSEDRDHEQYF. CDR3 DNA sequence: TGTGCCAGCAGCGAAGACAGGGACCACGAGCAGTACTTC.

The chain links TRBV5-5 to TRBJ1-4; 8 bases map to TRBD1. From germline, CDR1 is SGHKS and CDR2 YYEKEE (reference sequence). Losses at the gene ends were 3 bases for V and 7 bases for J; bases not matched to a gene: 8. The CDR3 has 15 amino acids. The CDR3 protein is CASSSTQGAGEKLFF. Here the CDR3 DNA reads TGTGCCAGCAGCTCGACCCAGGGGGCAGGTGAAAAACTGTTTTTT.

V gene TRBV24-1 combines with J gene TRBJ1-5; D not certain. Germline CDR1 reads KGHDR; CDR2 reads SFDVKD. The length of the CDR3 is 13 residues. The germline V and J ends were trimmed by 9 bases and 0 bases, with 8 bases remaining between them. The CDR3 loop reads CATSQFSNQPQHF. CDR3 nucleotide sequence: TGTGCCACCTCCCAGTTTAGCAATCAGCCCCAGCATTTT.

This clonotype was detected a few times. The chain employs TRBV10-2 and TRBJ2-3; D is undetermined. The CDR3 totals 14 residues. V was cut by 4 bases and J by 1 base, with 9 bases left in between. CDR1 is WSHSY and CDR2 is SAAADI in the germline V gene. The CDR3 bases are TGCGCCAGCAGTGTCAGCTGGGGCACAGATACGCAGTATTTT. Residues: CASSVSWGTDTQYF.

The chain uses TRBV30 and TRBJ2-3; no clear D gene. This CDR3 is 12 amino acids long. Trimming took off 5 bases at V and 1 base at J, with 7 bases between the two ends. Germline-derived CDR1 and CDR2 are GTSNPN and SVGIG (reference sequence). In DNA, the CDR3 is TGTGCCTGGTCGTGGGGCACAGATACGCAGTATTTT. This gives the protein CAWSWGTDTQYF.

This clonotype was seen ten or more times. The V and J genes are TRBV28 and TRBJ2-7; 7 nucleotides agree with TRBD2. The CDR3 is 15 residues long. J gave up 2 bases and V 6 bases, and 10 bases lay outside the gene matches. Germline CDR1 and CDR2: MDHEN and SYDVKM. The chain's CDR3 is CASSPGLGQTYEQYF. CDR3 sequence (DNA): TGTGCCAGCAGCCCAGGACTAGGGCAAACCTACGAGCAGTACTTC.

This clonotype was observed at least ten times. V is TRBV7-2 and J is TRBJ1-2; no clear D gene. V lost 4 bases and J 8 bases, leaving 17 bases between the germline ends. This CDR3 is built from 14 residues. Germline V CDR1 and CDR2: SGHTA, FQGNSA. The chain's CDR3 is CASSSLMRTGGYTF. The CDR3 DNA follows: TGTGCCAGCAGCTCTTTAATGCGGACGGGGGGCTACACCTTC.

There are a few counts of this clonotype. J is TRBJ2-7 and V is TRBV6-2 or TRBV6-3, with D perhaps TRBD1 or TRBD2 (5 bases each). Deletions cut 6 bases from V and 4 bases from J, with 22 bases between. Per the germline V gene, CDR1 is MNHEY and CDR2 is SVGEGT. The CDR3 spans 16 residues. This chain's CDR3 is CASSPGTADGFYEQYF. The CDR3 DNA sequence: TGTGCCAGCAGCCCCGGGACGGCTGATGGGTTTTACGAGCAGTACTTC.

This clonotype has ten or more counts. In DNA, the CDR3 is TGTGCCAGCAGCTTTCGGTCCGGGGAGCTGTTTTTT. Translation gives CASSFRSGELFF. The rearrangement links TRBV7-2 to TRBJ2-2; D is ambiguous. V lost 3 bases and J lost 6, with 5 bases in between. Germline V gene data show CDR1 as SGHTA and CDR2 as FQGNSA. CDR3 length: 12 amino acids.

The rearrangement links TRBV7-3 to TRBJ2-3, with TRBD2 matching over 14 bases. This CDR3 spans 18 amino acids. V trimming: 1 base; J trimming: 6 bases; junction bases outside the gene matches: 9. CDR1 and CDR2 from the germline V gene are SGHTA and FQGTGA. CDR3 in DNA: TGTGCCAGCAGCTTAATCGGGACTAGCGGGAGAGTAAGGGATACGCAGTATTTT. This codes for CASSLIGTSGRVRDTQYF.

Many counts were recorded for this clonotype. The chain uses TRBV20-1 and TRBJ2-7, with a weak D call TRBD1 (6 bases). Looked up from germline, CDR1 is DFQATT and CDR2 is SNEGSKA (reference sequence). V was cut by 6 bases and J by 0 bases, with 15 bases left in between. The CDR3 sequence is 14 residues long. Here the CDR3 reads CSAKRTVSSYEQYF. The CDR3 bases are TGCAGTGCGAAACGGACAGTAAGCTCCTACGAGCAGTACTTC.

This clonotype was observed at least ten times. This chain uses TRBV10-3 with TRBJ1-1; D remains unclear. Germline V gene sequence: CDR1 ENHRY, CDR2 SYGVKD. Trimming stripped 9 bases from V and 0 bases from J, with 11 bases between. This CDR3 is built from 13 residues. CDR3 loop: CAMTRDLNTEAFF. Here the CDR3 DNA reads TGTGCCATGACACGGGATTTGAACACTGAAGCTTTCTTT.

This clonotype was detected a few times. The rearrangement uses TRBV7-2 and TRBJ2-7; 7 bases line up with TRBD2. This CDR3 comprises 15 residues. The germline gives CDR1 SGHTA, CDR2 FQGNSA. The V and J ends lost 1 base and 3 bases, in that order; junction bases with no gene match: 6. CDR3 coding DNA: TGTGCCAGCAGCTTAGATGGCGGGGGAGTCTACGAGCAGTACTTC. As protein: CASSLDGGGVYEQYF.

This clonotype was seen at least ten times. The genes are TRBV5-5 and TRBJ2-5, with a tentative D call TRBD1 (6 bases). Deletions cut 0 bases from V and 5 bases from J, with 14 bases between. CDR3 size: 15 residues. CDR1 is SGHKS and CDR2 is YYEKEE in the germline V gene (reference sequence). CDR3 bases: TGTGCCAGCAGCTTGGGCACAGGGTGGGTTGAGACCCAGTACTTC. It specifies CASSLGTGWVETQYF.

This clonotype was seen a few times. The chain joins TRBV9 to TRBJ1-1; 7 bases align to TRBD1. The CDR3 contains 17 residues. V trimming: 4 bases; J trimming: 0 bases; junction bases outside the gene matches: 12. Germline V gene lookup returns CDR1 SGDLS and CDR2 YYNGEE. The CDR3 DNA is TGTGCCAGCAGCCCGATCGGGACAGACTACATGAACACTGAAGCTTTCTTT. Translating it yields CASSPIGTDYMNTEAFF.

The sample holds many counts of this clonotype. The DNA for the CDR3 is TGTGCCAGCAGTGAGGGGACTCCGCGGCCCCAGCATTTT. Its translation: CASSEGTPRPQHF. The chain uses TRBV2 and TRBJ1-5; D perhaps matches TRBD1 (5 bases). The CDR3 length is 13 residues. In germline, CDR1 is SNHLY, CDR2 FYNNEI. V shed 3 bases and J shed 9 bases, with 12 bases lying between them.

The CDR3: CASSQDPLPLETQYF. In DNA form, the CDR3 reads TGCGCCAGCAGCCAAGATCCGCTACCTTTGGAGACCCAGTACTTC. The chain is built from TRBV4-3 and TRBJ2-5; no clear D gene. V shed 0 bases and J shed 5 bases, with 13 bases lying between them. This CDR3 has 15 residues. Germline V CDR1 and CDR2: LGHNA, YSLEER.

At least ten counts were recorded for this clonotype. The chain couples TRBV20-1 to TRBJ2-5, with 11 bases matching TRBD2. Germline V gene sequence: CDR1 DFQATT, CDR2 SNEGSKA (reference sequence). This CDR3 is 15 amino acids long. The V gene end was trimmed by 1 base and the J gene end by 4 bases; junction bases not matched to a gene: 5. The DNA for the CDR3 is TGCAGTGCTAGAGGGACTAGCGGGCCTGGAGAGACCCAGTACTTC. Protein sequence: CSARGTSGPGETQYF.

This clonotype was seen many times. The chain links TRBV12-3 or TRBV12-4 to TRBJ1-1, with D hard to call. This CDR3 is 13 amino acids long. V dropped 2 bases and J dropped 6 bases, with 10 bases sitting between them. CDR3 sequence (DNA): TGTGCCAGCAGTTTAACGGCAATATCTGAAGCTTTCTTT. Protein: CASSLTAISEAFF.

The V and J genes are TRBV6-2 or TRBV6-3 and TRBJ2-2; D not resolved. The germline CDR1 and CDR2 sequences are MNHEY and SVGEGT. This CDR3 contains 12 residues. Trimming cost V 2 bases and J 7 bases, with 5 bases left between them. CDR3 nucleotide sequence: TGTGCCAGCAGTTACGGGAACGGGGAGCTGTTTTTT. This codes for CASSYGNGELFF.